There are a few counts of the clone carrying this TCR beta chain. Its antigen is still unknown. A multiplex PCR was run with 60 Vbeta primers and 13 Jbeta primers. Here immunoSEQ multiplex PCR was the method, and the copy in TCRdb shows in-frame clones only, minus some. The sample has 62,000 or so clones, more than 75% seen once. This sample stems from a study of cytomegalovirus exposure and HLA in healthy donors. Overall study findings and caveats: Follow-up analysis seemed to connect common viral pathogens with several of the most significant clusters identified.

The CDR3 is 14 amino acids. V shed 2 bases and J shed 6 bases, with 11 bases lying between them. Per the germline V gene, CDR1 is SGHNT and CDR2 is YYREEE (reference sequence). Sequences were obtained from PBMCs. This sequence originates from a man aged 18 to 29 in good health and CMV-seronegative. The chain uses TRBV5-4 and TRBJ1-4; D may be TRBD1 (6 bases). The CDR3 protein is CASSLAGVDEKLFF. CDR3 DNA: TGTGCCAGCAGCTTAGCAGGGGTGGATGAAAAACTGTTTTTT.